This T cell receptor beta chain was identified in a study of blood T cell repertoires in COVID-19 (dated by TCRdb to 2018 to 2021). In the study overall: Samples covering the acute and convalescent phases of COVID-19 were provided by collaborators in the United States, Italy and Spain. Sample metadata almost always included a de-identified subject ID, COVID-19 status, age in years and sex. Samples came from the ongoing ImmuneRACE study (first 160 participants) plus 1,254 subjects from 6 global collaborators. Deeply sampled blood TCRbeta repertoires from subjects exposed to, actively infected with, or recovered from COVID-19 were included in the dataset. The material from the prospective study consisted of cDNA or gDNA derived from T cells, B-cell-depleted T cells, or PBMCs. The repertoires were released in a freely available public database intended as a resource for research on the immune response to SARS-CoV-2. Where HLA class I and class II types were available, the types were taken from metadata supplied by the sample provider, not from assay-based typing.

The collaborating institutions used their own protocols to collect whole blood in K2EDTA tubes. For TCRbeta analysis, collaborators shipped samples in one of three forms: frozen whole blood, isolated PBMCs, or DNA extracted from either of those sample types. At the junction V is shortened by 3 bases and J by 9 bases, with 9 bases in between. The germline V gene encodes CDR1 SGHTA and CDR2 FQGNSA. Inclusive of the bounding cysteine and phenylalanine, the CDR3 is 12 residues long. Only the CDR3 part of the read is kept: 36 bases, read in frame from the first base. General findings and caveats noted by the study authors: How much clinical and demographic metadata was included differed by source and by participant, and the metadata was provided uncurated.

As regards this clone: There is no known antigen for this receptor. Base qualities are not provided; no much larger clone lies one nucleotide away.

The immunoSEQ Assay, a bias-controlled multiplex PCR, was used to amplify TCRbeta CDR3 regions from genomic DNA. Under the source paper's analysis protocol: The number of nucleated cells in each sample was estimated from the amplification of reference gene primers within the assay. To quantify the absolute abundance of each unique TCRbeta CDR3 rearrangement, sequence reads were collapsed and filtered. For each sample, productive Simpson clonality was calculated as the square root of Simpson's diversity index across productive rearrangements. TCRdb carries this immuneACCESS record with in-frame sequences only. Its versions omit some clonotypes, under half of them owing to an unresolved V gene in the studies checked, with the rest unexplained. D and trimming were read from the DNA, whereas the V and J calls and clone size are those reported in that table. This sample lists about 99,000 clones; 80% to 90% were detected once. The ten largest clones represent about 3% of the sample.

This chain joins TRBV7-2 to TRBJ1-5; confidence is insufficient to name the D gene. This TCR derives from a human donor in a cohort sampled during active COVID-19. The sample comprised peripheral blood. The DNA sequence follows: TGTGCCAGCAGCTTTAGCGAACGGCCCCAGCATTTT. Translated, it gives CASSFSERPQHF.